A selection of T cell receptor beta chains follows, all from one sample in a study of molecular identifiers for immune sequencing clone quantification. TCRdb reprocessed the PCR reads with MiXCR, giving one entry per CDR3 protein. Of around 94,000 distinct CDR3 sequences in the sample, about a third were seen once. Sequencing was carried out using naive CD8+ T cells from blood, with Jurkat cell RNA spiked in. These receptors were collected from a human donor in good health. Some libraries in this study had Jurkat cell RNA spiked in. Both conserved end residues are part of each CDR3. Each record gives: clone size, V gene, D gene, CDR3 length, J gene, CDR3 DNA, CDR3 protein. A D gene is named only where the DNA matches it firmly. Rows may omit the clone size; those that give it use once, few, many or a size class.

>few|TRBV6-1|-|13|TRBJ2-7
TGTGCCAGCAGTAGAGACAGGTACTACGAGCAGTACTTC
CASSRDRYYEQYF
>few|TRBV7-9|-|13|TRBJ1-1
TGTGCCAGCATTCCCCCGGGGAACACTGAAGCTTTCTTT
CASIPPGNTEAFF
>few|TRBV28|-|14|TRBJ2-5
TGTGCCAGCAGCCGCCTCCTGACCCAAGAGACCCAGTACTTC
CASSRLLTQETQYF
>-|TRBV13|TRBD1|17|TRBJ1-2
TGTGCCAGCAGCTTTGGCAGACAGGGAGGATTTAACTATGGCTACACCTTC
CASSFGRQGGFNYGYTF
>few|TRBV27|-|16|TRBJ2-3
TGTGCCAGCAGTTTATCGGCCAGGGGAGGGAAAGATACGCAGTATTTT
CASSLSARGGKDTQYF
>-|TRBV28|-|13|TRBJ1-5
TGTGCCAGCAGGCACAATGGGAATCAGCACCAGCATTTT
CASRHNGNQHQHF
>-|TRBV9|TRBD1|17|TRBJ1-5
TGTGCCAGCAGCGAGGGGACAGATTTAGTCGGCAATCAGCCCCAGCATTTT
CASSEGTDLVGNQPQHF
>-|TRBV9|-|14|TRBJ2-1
TGTGCCAGCAGGCCCCCGGACTACAAGAATGAGCAGTTCTTC
CASRPPDYKNEQFF
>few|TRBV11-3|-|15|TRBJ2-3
TGTGCCAGCAGCGACAACCTAGGGCACACAGATACGCAGTATTTT
CASSDNLGHTDTQYF
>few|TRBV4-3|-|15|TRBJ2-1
TGCGCCAGCAGCCAAGCCCTGGCCATACTAGCAGAGCAGTTCTTC
CASSQALAILAEQFF
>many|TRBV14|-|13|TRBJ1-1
TGTGCCAGCAGCCAAGATGCGCGGGGGGGGGCTTTCTTT
CASSQDARGGAFF
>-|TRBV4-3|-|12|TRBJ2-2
TGCGCCAGCAGCCTAAACGCCGGGGAGCTGTTTTTT
CASSLNAGELFF
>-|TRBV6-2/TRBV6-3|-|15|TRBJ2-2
TGTGCCAGCAGTTACTCGTTGCGGGTTGACGGGGAGCTGTTTTTT
CASSYSLRVDGELFF
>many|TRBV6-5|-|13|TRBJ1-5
TGTGCCAGCAGTTACTCGAAGGGAGGGCCCCAGCATTTT
CASSYSKGGPQHF
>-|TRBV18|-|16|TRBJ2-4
TGTGCCAGCTCACCGGGGACTCTAGACAGAAAAAACATTCAGTACTTC
CASSPGTLDRKNIQYF
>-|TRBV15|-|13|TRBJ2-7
TGTGCCACCAGCAGAGTCAGTGGGGACGAGCAGTACTTC
CATSRVSGDEQYF
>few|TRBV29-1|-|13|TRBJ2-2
TGCAGCGTTGGGCAGGCGAACACCGGGGAGCTGTTTTTT
CSVGQANTGELFF
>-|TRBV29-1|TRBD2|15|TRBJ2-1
TGCAGCGTTGAAGCTTCTAGCGGGAGGTGGGATGAGCAGTTCTTC
CSVEASSGRWDEQFF
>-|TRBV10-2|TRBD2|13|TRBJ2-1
TGCGCCAGTGGACTAGCCCCGACCTACGAGCAGTTCTTC
CASGLAPTYEQFF
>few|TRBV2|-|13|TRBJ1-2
TGTGCCAGCAGTGAAGCTTCCAAGTATGGCTACACCTTC
CASSEASKYGYTF
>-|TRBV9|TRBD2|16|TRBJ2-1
TGTGCCAGCAGCCCCACGCTAGCGGGAGGCTACAATGAGCAGGTCTTC
CASSPTLAGGYNEQVF
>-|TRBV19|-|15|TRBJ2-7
TGTGCCAGTAGTATTGGCGGAGGAGTTGGGTACGAGCAGTACTTC
CASSIGGGVGYEQYF
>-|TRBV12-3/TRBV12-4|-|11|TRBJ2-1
TGTGCCAGCAGTTTGGGGTCTGAGCAGTTCTTC
CASSLGSEQFF
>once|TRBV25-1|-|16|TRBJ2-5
TGTGCCAGCAGTGAATCCCCGGCCATGTACCAAGAGCCCCAGTACTTC
CASSESPAMYQEPQYF
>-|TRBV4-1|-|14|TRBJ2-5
TGCGCCAGCAGCCAAGTGTTTCTCATAGAGACCCAGTACTTC
CASSQVFLIETQYF